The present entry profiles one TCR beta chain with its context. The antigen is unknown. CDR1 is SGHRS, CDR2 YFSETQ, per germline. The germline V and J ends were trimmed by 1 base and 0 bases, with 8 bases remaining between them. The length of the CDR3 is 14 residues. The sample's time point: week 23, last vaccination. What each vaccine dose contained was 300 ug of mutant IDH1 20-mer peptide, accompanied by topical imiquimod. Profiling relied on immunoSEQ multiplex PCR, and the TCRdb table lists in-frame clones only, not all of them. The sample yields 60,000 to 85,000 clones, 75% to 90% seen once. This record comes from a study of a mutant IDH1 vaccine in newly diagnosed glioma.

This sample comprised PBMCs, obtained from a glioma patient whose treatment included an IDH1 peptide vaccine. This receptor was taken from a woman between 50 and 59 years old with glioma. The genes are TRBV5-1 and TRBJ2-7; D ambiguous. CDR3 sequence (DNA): TGCGCCAGCAGCTTGCCCGCAGCCTCCTACGAGCAGTACTTC. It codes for CASSLPAASYEQYF.